Each of the 21 T cell receptor beta chains below was sequenced from the same sample in a study of naive and memory T cell subsets. Two oligonucleotides, mixed equimolar, formed the beta constant-region primer covering TRBC1 and TRBC2. MiXCR, run by TCRdb on the UMI-ligation and nested PCR reads, gives a single entry per CDR3 protein. The sample consists of 89,000 or so distinct CDR3 sequences, about an eighth of them appearing once. The sequenced sample was central memory CD4+ T cells from blood. These receptors were obtained from a human donor in good health.

The genes are TRBV18 and TRBJ2-7; D gene ambiguous. From germline, CDR1 is KGHSH and CDR2 LQKENI. This CDR3 region has 13 residues. V was cut by 4 bases and J by 9 bases, with 16 bases left in between. The CDR3 sequence: CASSLPAQIGQYF. The CDR3 DNA is TGTGCCAGCTCACTCCCGGCCCAGATCGGGCAGTACTTC.

A few counts support this clonotype. V and J are TRBV2 and TRBJ2-7; 9 bases are shared with TRBD2. The CDR3 contains 15 residues. Germline V gene data show CDR1 as SNHLY and CDR2 as FYNNEI. The V and J ends lost 5 bases and 0 bases, in that order; junction bases with no gene match: 5. The CDR3 spells CASSRSGRISYEQYF. The DNA of the CDR3 is TGTGCCAGCAGTAGGAGCGGGAGGATCTCCTACGAGCAGTACTTC.

In this sample, this clonotype turned up a few times. CDR3 amino acids: CAISESWTDWTSGSYEQYF. The CDR3 nucleotides are TGTGCCATCAGTGAGTCCTGGACAGATTGGACTAGCGGGAGCTACGAGCAGTACTTC. J is TRBJ2-7 and V is TRBV10-3; the match to TRBD2 covers 13 bases. This CDR3 contains 19 residues. CDR1 ENHRY and CDR2 SYGVKD come from the germline V gene. Trimming removed 0 bases from V and 3 bases from J; junction bases left unmatched: 11.

The chain uses TRBV5-4 and TRBJ2-1; possibly TRBD1 for D (5 bases). V shed 0 bases and J shed 6 bases, with 13 bases lying between them. The CDR3 runs to 15 residues. Germline-derived CDR1 and CDR2 are SGHNT and YYREEE (reference sequence). The CDR3: CASSLDHRQGNEQFF. The CDR3, as DNA: TGTGCCAGCAGCTTGGATCATAGGCAGGGCAATGAGCAGTTCTTC.

The chain links TRBV6-2 or TRBV6-3 to TRBJ2-1; a possible D gene is TRBD1 (5 bases). In germline, CDR1 is MNHEY, CDR2 SVGEGT. The CDR3 has 15 amino acids. Between the trimmed V and J ends, which lost 2 bases and 6 bases, there was a span of 14 bases. In nucleotides, the CDR3 is TGTGCCAGCAGTTACGCCCGGACAAGGAGCAATGAGCAGTTCTTC. This translates into CASSYARTRSNEQFF.

The CDR3 here is CASSFDRFLYGYTF. The CDR3 nucleotides are TGTGCCAGCAGTTTCGATCGTTTCCTCTATGGCTACACCTTC. The chain employs TRBV27 and TRBJ1-2; D remains unclear. CDR3 length: 14 residues. V lost 3 bases and J 4 bases, leaving 12 bases between the germline ends. CDR1 is MNHEY, CDR2 SMNVEV, per germline (reference sequence).

This clonotype was seen a few times. J is TRBJ1-6 and V is TRBV20-1; 8 bases line up with TRBD1. Per germline, CDR1 DFQATT and CDR2 SNEGSKA (reference sequence). The CDR3 has 16 amino acids. V trimming: 4 bases; J trimming: 8 bases; junction bases outside the gene matches: 13. CDR3 DNA: TGCAGTGCTACACAGGACAGGGTGGGTCTTCATTCACCCCTCCACTTT. It codes for CSATQDRVGLHSPLHF.

There are a few counts of this clonotype. The chain employs TRBV20-1 and TRBJ2-2; 8 nucleotides align to TRBD1. V was pared by 6 bases and J by 7 bases, with 7 bases of the junction left unmatched. The V gene's germline CDR1 is DFQATT and CDR2 SNEGSKA (reference sequence). CDR3 length: 13 residues. The CDR3: CSASQGAGGELFF. In DNA form, the CDR3 reads TGCAGTGCCAGTCAGGGGGCTGGCGGGGAGCTGTTTTTT.

V is TRBV6-2 or TRBV6-3 and J is TRBJ2-1; a weak D match, TRBD2 (6 bases). Between the trimmed V and J ends, which lost 5 bases and 9 bases, there was a span of 14 bases. CDR1 is MNHEY and CDR2 is SVGEGT in the germline V gene. The CDR3 loop spans 13 amino acids. CDR3 sequence reads: CASSRDWTAEQFF. CDR3 coding DNA: TGTGCCAGCAGTCGGGACTGGACCGCTGAGCAGTTCTTC.

The sample holds a few counts of this clonotype. DNA of the CDR3: TGCGCCAGCAGCTGGGGGCAGGGGGATCAGCCCCAGCATTTT. This gives the protein CASSWGQGDQPQHF. This rearrangement joins TRBV5-1 to TRBJ1-5, with 7 positions matching TRBD1. CDR1 is SGHRS and CDR2 is YFSETQ in the germline V gene. The CDR3 has 14 amino acids. Trimming cost V 3 bases and J 5 bases; bases outside gene matches: 5.

The chain combines TRBV28 with TRBJ1-2; perhaps TRBD1 as D (6 bases). The CDR3 consists of 16 residues. CDR1 and CDR2 from the germline V gene are MDHEN and SYDVKM. The V and J ends lost 6 bases and 1 base respectively, with 18 bases between them. CDR3 sequence reads: CASSLIQGSHNYGYTF. DNA of the CDR3: TGTGCCAGCAGCCTCATACAGGGTTCTCATAACTATGGCTACACCTTC.

This sequence joins TRBV10-3 and TRBJ2-1, with D unresolved. CDR3 size: 16 residues. Germline CDR1 and CDR2: ENHRY and SYGVKD. The germline V and J ends were trimmed by 0 bases and 0 bases, with 9 bases remaining between them. Here the CDR3 DNA reads TGTGCCATCAGTGAGTCAGTCGGTAGCTCCTACAATGAGCAGTTCTTC. Its protein is CAISESVGSSYNEQFF.

This clonotype is a singleton in its sample. The chain couples TRBV27 to TRBJ1-1, with D tentatively TRBD1 (5 bases). Deletions cut 4 bases from V and 4 bases from J, with 13 bases between. The CDR3 spans 14 residues. The germline V gene encodes CDR1 MNHEY and CDR2 SMNVEV (reference sequence). The CDR3 DNA is TGTGCCAGCAGTTCGGCTGGGAGGGGCACTGAAGCTTTCTTT. It codes for CASSSAGRGTEAFF.

There are a few counts of this clonotype. The chain's CDR3 is CSAFPWEGHGAEAFF. The DNA of the CDR3 is TGCAGTGCATTCCCCTGGGAGGGACATGGGGCTGAAGCTTTCTTT. The chain has TRBV20-1 and TRBJ1-1; weak D call: TRBD1 (6 bases). V lost 6 bases, J lost 6 bases, and 23 bases lay in between. The length of the CDR3 is 15 residues. Germline lookup yields CDR1 DFQATT and CDR2 SNEGSKA (reference sequence).

This clonotype was seen only a few times. V and J are TRBV5-1 and TRBJ1-2; D is perhaps TRBD1 (6 bases). Germline CDR1 is SGHRS and CDR2 is YFSETQ. Trimming pared 4 bases from V and 0 bases from J, leaving 13 bases between. The CDR3 consists of 15 residues. The chain's CDR3 is CASSIQGTSNYGYTF. The DNA of the CDR3 is TGCGCCAGCAGCATACAGGGCACCTCTAACTATGGCTACACCTTC.

This clonotype was found many times. The chain couples TRBV7-9 to TRBJ1-6, with D hard to call. V lost 0 bases to trimming and J lost 6 bases, with 9 bases between them. The CDR3 length is 15 residues. Germline assignment: CDR1 SEHNR and CDR2 FQNEAQ (reference sequence). This CDR3 reads CASSLAAALNSPLHF. The CDR3 region has the DNA TGTGCCAGCAGCTTAGCGGCAGCCCTTAATTCACCCCTCCACTTT.

The rearrangement links TRBV24-1 to TRBJ2-3; D possibly corresponds to TRBD2 (5 bases). The CDR3 sequence is 13 residues long. V was cut by 4 bases and J by 5 bases, with 9 bases left in between. Germline CDR1 KGHDR, CDR2 SFDVKD. DNA of the CDR3: TGTGCCACCAGTGACGGACTTCGAGATACGCAGTATTTT. This gives the protein CATSDGLRDTQYF.

Many counts were recorded for this clonotype. The rearrangement uses TRBV24-1 and TRBJ2-1; D unresolved. Between the trimmed V and J ends, which lost 3 bases and 7 bases, there was a span of 12 bases. This CDR3 is built from 14 residues. Germline lookup yields CDR1 KGHDR and CDR2 SFDVKD. DNA of the CDR3: TGTGCCACCAGTGATGTAAAAGCCGGGAATGAGCAGTTCTTC. This sequence encodes CATSDVKAGNEQFF.

The chain couples TRBV30 to TRBJ1-2; no clear D gene. This CDR3 has 11 residues. With 1 base removed from V and 12 bases from J, the gap between germline ends came to 12 bases. Germline CDR1 is GTSNPN and CDR2 is SVGIG (reference sequence). This chain's CDR3 is CAWSGEARHTF. The CDR3 DNA reads TGTGCCTGGAGTGGGGAAGCTAGGCACACCTTC.

This clonotype was counted between two and nine times. In DNA, the CDR3 is TGTGCCAGCAGGCGCAGCGGGAGGGCCTCCACCGGGGAGCTGTTTTTT. Residues: CASRRSGRASTGELFF. The chain carries TRBV12-3 or TRBV12-4 and TRBJ2-2, with 10 nucleotides matching TRBD2. Trimming removed 6 bases from V and 4 bases from J; junction bases left unmatched: 8. The CDR3 spans 16 residues.

This clonotype occurred a few times. The genes are TRBV27 and TRBJ2-3; D perhaps matches TRBD1 (6 bases). Between the trimmed V and J ends, which lost 2 bases and 0 bases, there was a span of 21 bases. The CDR3 sequence is 19 residues long. CDR1 MNHEY and CDR2 SMNVEV come from the germline V gene (reference sequence). CDR3 coding DNA: TGTGCCAGCAGTTTACAGGACAGTCATCAGAATGTTAGCACAGATACGCAGTATTTT. Translated: CASSLQDSHQNVSTDTQYF.